What follows are 31 T cell receptor beta chains derived from one specimen sequenced in a study of resident and recirculating memory T cells in vitiligo. The table came from immunoSEQ multiplex PCR; TCRdb's copy has only in-frame clones and leaves some out. The table has tens of thousands of clones, 92% seen once. Sequencing was performed on blood. All receptors come from a male donor with vitiligo.

The rearrangement links TRBV18 to TRBJ2-7; 8 bases line up with TRBD2. The germline V gene encodes CDR1 KGHSH and CDR2 LQKENI. This CDR3 region has 16 residues. V lost 3 bases, J lost 6 bases, and 13 bases stayed unmatched. CDR3 in amino acids: CASSPRVGGGSSEQYF. DNA of the CDR3: TGTGCCAGCTCACCCCGCGTCGGGGGGGGATCAAGCGAGCAGTACTTC.

This sequence joins TRBV5-1 and TRBJ2-2; 7 bases map to TRBD1. This CDR3 region has 15 residues. CDR1 and CDR2 from the germline V gene are SGHRS and YFSETQ. V gave up 3 bases and J gave up 4 bases; unmatched junction bases: 6. CDR3 residues: CASSSRRDSTGELFF. In DNA, the CDR3 is TGCGCCAGCAGCTCACGCCGGGACAGCACCGGGGAGCTGTTTTTT.

V gene TRBV2 combines with J gene TRBJ2-7, with a tentative D call TRBD2 (5 bases). The V end was cut by 10 bases, the J end by 1 base, with 23 bases between. This CDR3 has 16 amino acids. Looked up from germline, CDR1 is SNHLY and CDR2 is FYNNEI. The CDR3 DNA reads TGTGCCACCCCACGGACTGGAGCGGCCGCTTCCTACGAGCAGTACTTC. As protein: CATPRTGAAASYEQYF.

The chain carries TRBV10-3 and TRBJ2-1; 7 bases align to TRBD2. Germline lookup yields CDR1 ENHRY and CDR2 SYGVKD. Trimming at V came to 7 bases and at J to 7 bases, leaving 16 bases not matched to a gene. This CDR3 contains 16 residues. For the CDR3, the DNA is TGTGCCATCACCCCCGGGTACGGGGGGTTCGAGAATGAGCAGTTCTTC. It is translated as CAITPGYGGFENEQFF.

This sequence joins TRBV27 and TRBJ2-7; possibly TRBD2 for D (6 bases). The CDR3 loop spans 15 amino acids. Trimming stripped 0 bases from V and 3 bases from J, with 12 bases between. CDR1 is MNHEY and CDR2 is SMNVEV in the germline V gene (reference sequence). The DNA of the CDR3 is TGTGCCAGCAGTTTATCTGGGACTGCCTTCTACGAGCAGTACTTC. Protein sequence: CASSLSGTAFYEQYF.

This chain uses TRBV7-9 with TRBJ1-2, with D hard to call. The germline V gene encodes CDR1 SEHNR and CDR2 FQNEAQ (reference sequence). Between the trimmed V and J ends, which lost 1 base and 4 bases, there was a span of 10 bases. There are 14 residues in the CDR3. DNA for the CDR3: TGTGCCAGCAGCTTAGAACAGTGGATCTATGGCTACACCTTC. This codes for CASSLEQWIYGYTF.

The chain joins TRBV9 to TRBJ2-5; D may be TRBD2 (6 bases). Germline-derived CDR1 and CDR2 are SGDLS and YYNGEE. Trimming pared 0 bases from V and 3 bases from J, leaving 12 bases between. The CDR3 runs 15 residues. This CDR3 is CASSVGSGLKETQYF. The CDR3 coding sequence is TGTGCCAGCAGCGTAGGTTCCGGACTAAAAGAGACCCAGTACTTC.

This clone was picked up one time. The CDR3 DNA sequence: TGTGCCAGCAGCTTAGCAGGGTGGGACACTGAAGCTTTCTTT. Translated, it gives CASSLAGWDTEAFF. The chain combines TRBV11-2 with TRBJ1-1, with D perhaps matching TRBD1 (5 bases). The germline V gene has CDR1 SGHAT and CDR2 FQNNGV. V shed 1 base and J shed 3 bases, with 9 bases lying between them. The CDR3 sequence is 14 residues long.

V and J are TRBV9 and TRBJ1-1; D is unclear. Germline CDR1 is SGDLS and CDR2 is YYNGEE. The CDR3 is 14 amino acids. V was pared by 4 bases and J by 0 bases, with 10 bases between. The CDR3, as DNA: TGTGCCAGCAGCCCCAGCGGAGTGAACACTGAAGCTTTCTTT. This gives the protein CASSPSGVNTEAFF.

This chain joins TRBV9 and TRBJ1-2; D gene uncertain. Germline V gene sequence: CDR1 SGDLS, CDR2 YYNGEE. This CDR3 contains 14 residues. Deletions cut 0 bases from V and 1 base from J, with 7 bases between. This chain's CDR3 is CASSVVTSNYGYTF. The CDR3 DNA is TGTGCCAGCAGCGTAGTAACAAGTAACTATGGCTACACCTTC. The full variable domain, its missing parts supplied by reference TRBV9 and TRBJ1-2, is DSGVTQTPKHLITATGQRVTLRCSPRSGDLSVYWYQQSLDQGLQFLIQYYNGEERAKGNILERFSAQQFPDLHSELNLSSLELGDSALYFCASSVVTSNYGYTFGSGTRLTVV.

This clone is a singleton in its sample. This chain connects TRBV30 to TRBJ2-2, with 7 bases that match TRBD2. Germline V gives CDR1 GTSNPN, CDR2 SVGIG (reference sequence). This CDR3 contains 14 residues. Trimming at V came to 0 bases and at J to 6 bases, leaving 4 bases not matched to a gene. CDR3 in amino acids: CAWSVDSGAGELFF. The CDR3 DNA follows: TGTGCCTGGAGTGTTGACAGCGGGGCCGGGGAGCTGTTTTTT. The variable domain in full, with the rest retrieved from reference TRBV30 and TRBJ2-2, is SQTIHQWPATLVQPVGSPLSLECTVEGTSNPNLYWYRQAAGRGLQLLFYSVGIGQISSEVPQNLSASRPQDRQFILSSKKLLLSDSGFYLCAWSVDSGAGELFFGEGSRLTVL.

CDR3 bases: TGTGCCATCAGTCCGACAGGGGGCGATACCTATGGCTACACCTTC. Translation gives CAISPTGGDTYGYTF. The V and J genes are TRBV10-3 and TRBJ1-2; 10 bases agree with TRBD1. V lost 5 bases, J lost 4 bases, and 7 bases stayed unmatched. Germline V lookup: CDR1 ENHRY, CDR2 SYGVKD. The CDR3 has 15 amino acids.

This clone was seen only once. The chain is built from TRBV28 and TRBJ2-3, with D possibly being TRBD1 (6 bases). The CDR3 is 15 amino acids. The ends were cut back, 7 bases at V and 0 bases at J, with 14 bases in the middle. The V gene's germline CDR1 is MDHEN and CDR2 SYDVKM. This CDR3 is CASIPGTLSTDTQYF. The CDR3 DNA is TGTGCCAGCATCCCCGGGACATTGAGCACAGATACGCAGTATTTT.

This clone came up once. The rearrangement joins TRBV13 to TRBJ2-5; D is possibly TRBD1 (6 bases). V lost 2 bases and J 3 bases, leaving 10 bases between the germline ends. The germline V gene encodes CDR1 PRHDT and CDR2 FYEKMQ (reference sequence). This CDR3 has 14 residues. The CDR3 DNA reads TGTGCCAGCAGCTTATATGGGGACAAAGAGACCCAGTACTTC. This translates into CASSLYGDKETQYF.

The chain uses TRBV9 and TRBJ2-3; 7 nucleotides line up with TRBD2. Per the germline V gene, CDR1 is SGDLS and CDR2 is YYNGEE. V lost 4 bases to trimming and J lost 8 bases; unmatched junction nucleotides: 25. This CDR3 region has 19 residues. Here the CDR3 DNA reads TGTGCCAGCAGCCCTATCGGCGGCGGGAGTTCCAACCGGCTGATTACGCAGTATTTT. Translation gives CASSPIGGGSSNRLITQYF. Full variable domain (outside the CDR3, taken from reference TRBV9 and TRBJ2-3): DSGVTQTPKHLITATGQRVTLRCSPRSGDLSVYWYQQSLDQGLQFLIQYYNGEERAKGNILERFSAQQFPDLHSELNLSSLELGDSALYFCASSPIGGGSSNRLITQYFGPGTRLTVL.

The chain is built from TRBV5-4 and TRBJ2-3; D perhaps matches TRBD2 (6 bases). Germline values: CDR1 SGHNT, CDR2 YYREEE (reference sequence). V lost 4 bases to trimming and J lost 2 bases, with 11 bases between them. The CDR3 loop spans 14 amino acids. The CDR3 nucleotides are TGTGCCAGCAGCCCCGGACTACACACAGATACGCAGTATTTT. As protein: CASSPGLHTDTQYF.

The V call is TRBV7-9, the J call TRBJ2-3; 7 nucleotides match TRBD2. Germline assignment: CDR1 SEHNR and CDR2 FQNEAQ (reference sequence). The CDR3 runs to 18 residues. V lost 4 bases to trimming and J lost 1 base; unmatched junction nucleotides: 14. The CDR3 sequence: CASSSPPGRLRGTDTQYF. CDR3 in DNA: TGTGCCAGCAGCTCGCCCCCCGGGAGGCTACGTGGCACAGATACGCAGTATTTT.

The V and J genes are TRBV5-1 and TRBJ2-3; 9 nucleotides line up with TRBD1. The germline V gene encodes CDR1 SGHRS and CDR2 YFSETQ. The CDR3 runs 14 residues. Losses at the gene ends were 3 bases for V and 5 bases for J; bases not matched to a gene: 4. The CDR3 is CASSWGQGIDTQYF. DNA of the CDR3: TGCGCCAGCAGCTGGGGACAGGGCATAGATACGCAGTATTTT.

The chain joins TRBV28 to TRBJ1-1; 11 bases are shared with TRBD1. V lost 2 bases and J lost 5; bases outside the gene matches: 1. From germline, CDR1 is MDHEN and CDR2 SYDVKM. The CDR3 totals 14 residues. The CDR3 region has the DNA TGTGCCAGCAGTTTAGGGACAGGGGGGACTGAAGCTTTCTTT. Its translation is CASSLGTGGTEAFF.

V gene TRBV28 combines with J gene TRBJ1-5; 7 nucleotides line up with TRBD1. This CDR3 is built from 13 residues. Trimming removed 6 bases from V and 3 bases from J; junction bases left unmatched: 2. Germline V gene sequence: CDR1 MDHEN, CDR2 SYDVKM. The CDR3 coding sequence is TGTGCCAGCAGACAGGGGTACAATCAGCCCCAGCATTTT. As protein: CASRQGYNQPQHF.

The chain joins TRBV19 to TRBJ2-4; D perhaps matches TRBD2 (7 bases). The ends were cut back, 0 bases at V and 7 bases at J, with 13 bases in the middle. The CDR3 is 15 residues long. The germline V gene encodes CDR1 LNHDA and CDR2 SQIVND (reference sequence). CDR3 nucleotide sequence: TGTGCCAGTAGTATAGATCGGGGAGGGGGTAACATTCAGTACTTC. This codes for CASSIDRGGGNIQYF.

This sequence joins TRBV27 and TRBJ1-1; weak D call: TRBD1 (6 bases). The CDR3 is made up of 17 amino acids. Per germline, CDR1 MNHEY and CDR2 SMNVEV (reference sequence). Trimming pared 1 base from V and 3 bases from J, leaving 18 bases between. The CDR3 coding sequence is TGTGCCAGCAGTTTATTATCCGGGACCGGGGGGCACACTGAAGCTTTCTTT. Its protein product is CASSLLSGTGGHTEAFF.

The chain employs TRBV5-5 and TRBJ2-4; the D is unclear. The germline V gene has CDR1 SGHKS and CDR2 YYEKEE (reference sequence). The CDR3 loop spans 15 amino acids. V was pared by 3 bases and J by 2 bases, with 12 bases between. For the CDR3, the DNA is TGTGCCAGCAGCTGGCAGGCCGTTCCCAAAAACATTCAGTACTTC. Translating it yields CASSWQAVPKNIQYF.

V is TRBV6-1 and J is TRBJ2-1; no reliable D call. This CDR3 is 13 amino acids long. CDR1 is MNHNS, CDR2 SASEGT, per germline. Between the trimmed V and J ends, which lost 4 bases and 5 bases, there was a span of 9 bases. CDR3 region: CASSVQINNEQFF. CDR3 bases: TGTGCCAGCAGTGTCCAGATTAACAATGAGCAGTTCTTC.

CDR3 residues: CASSPWTGNTGELFF. In nucleotides, the CDR3 is TGTGCCAGCAGTCCCTGGACAGGGAACACCGGGGAGCTGTTTTTT. The chain couples TRBV6-1 to TRBJ2-2; the match to TRBD1 covers 7 bases. This CDR3 comprises 15 residues. The germline V gene encodes CDR1 MNHNS and CDR2 SASEGT. Trimming removed 5 bases from V and 1 base from J; junction bases left unmatched: 4.

This clone appeared once. This sequence joins TRBV27 and TRBJ2-1; 10 bases agree with TRBD2. The V gene end was trimmed by 6 bases and the J gene end by 7 bases; junction bases not matched to a gene: 9. CDR3 size: 15 residues. CDR1 MNHEY and CDR2 SMNVEV come from the germline V gene (reference sequence). CDR3 protein: CASRPTSGAFNEQFF. Written as DNA, the CDR3 is TGTGCCAGCAGACCCACTAGCGGGGCCTTTAATGAGCAGTTCTTC.

The gene calls are TRBV30 and TRBJ2-7, with a tentative D call TRBD2 (6 bases). V shed 2 bases and J shed 2 bases, with 16 bases lying between them. This CDR3 spans 15 amino acids. The germline CDR1 and CDR2 sequences are GTSNPN and SVGIG (reference sequence). This CDR3 is CAWSWGRETPYEQYF. CDR3 nucleotide sequence: TGTGCCTGGAGTTGGGGACGGGAGACCCCCTACGAGCAGTACTTC. Filled out from reference TRBV30 and TRBJ2-7, the complete variable domain reads SQTIHQWPATLVQPVGSPLSLECTVEGTSNPNLYWYRQAAGRGLQLLFYSVGIGQISSEVPQNLSASRPQDRQFILSSKKLLLSDSGFYLCAWSWGRETPYEQYFGPGTRLTVT.

The rearrangement uses TRBV11-3 and TRBJ2-1; D possibly corresponds to TRBD2 (6 bases). CDR1 and CDR2 (germline): SGHNT, YENEEA. This CDR3 is built from 16 residues. V shed 5 bases and J shed 0 bases, with 14 bases lying between them. The CDR3 loop reads CASSREMGGSYNEQFF. In nucleotides, the CDR3 is TGTGCCAGCAGCCGAGAAATGGGGGGCTCCTACAATGAGCAGTTCTTC.

The rearrangement uses TRBV7-9 and TRBJ2-1, with D tentatively TRBD2 (6 bases). The V and J ends lost 6 bases and 10 bases respectively, with 16 bases between them. From germline, CDR1 is SEHNR and CDR2 FQNEAQ (reference sequence). The CDR3 is 13 amino acids. DNA for the CDR3: TGTGCCAGCAGTTCCCGGGGGATCAGGGAGCAGTTCTTC. Encoded protein: CASSSRGIREQFF.

This clone was detected a few times. The genes are TRBV4-1 and TRBJ1-2; D may be TRBD1 (6 bases). Per the germline V gene, CDR1 is MGHRA and CDR2 is YSYEKL. Trimming shortened V by 0 bases and J by 4 bases, and 15 bases separated the two germline ends. The CDR3 is 16 amino acids. CDR3 nucleotides: TGCGCCAGCAGCCAAGATGGGGGGGCGCAGGGCTATGGCTACACCTTC. Protein sequence: CASSQDGGAQGYGYTF.

The rearrangement joins TRBV5-1 to TRBJ2-7; TRBD2 matches at 7 bases. Germline V gene data show CDR1 as SGHRS and CDR2 as YFSETQ. The trim removed 0 bases at V and 6 bases at J, leaving 12 bases unmatched. The CDR3 consists of 16 residues. The CDR3 region has the DNA TGCGCCAGCAGCTTGGGAGCGGGCGGGAGCGGTCGCGAGCAGTACTTC. Its protein product is CASSLGAGGSGREQYF.